The 3 T cell receptor beta chains presented below share a single source sample, sequenced in a study of T cell repertoires in cytomegalovirus infection. TCRdb re-called the reads with MiXCR, one entry per CDR3 protein. The sample lists about 900,000 distinct CDR3 sequences; approximately 33% were seen once. These receptors' targets are unknown. The source was cultured CD8+ T cells from PBMCs, collected from culture after CMV antigen stimulation. The receptors come from a human donor in good health (CMV status not recorded). Some clones in this sample may be carry-over from other donors' samples.

This clonotype was seen only a few times. The junction and the germline gene differ at one end; a read error may be behind it. The chain is built from TRBV19 and TRBJ1-1, with a tentative D call TRBD1 (6 bases). This CDR3 comprises 13 residues. Germline CDR1 LNHDA, CDR2 SQIVND (reference sequence). For the CDR3, the DNA is TGTGTCAGTAGCCAGGGGATGAACACTGAAGCTTTCTTT. Its protein is CVSSQGMNTEAFF.

There are a few counts of this clonotype. The CDR3 sequence is CASRDRYAEAFF. Here the CDR3 DNA reads TGTGCCAGCCGGGACAGGTACGCTGAAGCTTTCTTT. The chain uses TRBV27 and TRBJ1-1, with 8 bases matching TRBD1. The CDR3 runs 12 residues. Per the germline V gene, CDR1 is MNHEY and CDR2 is SMNVEV (reference sequence). V shed 8 bases, J shed 6 bases, and the junction held 5 bases outside the gene matches.

The rearrangement joins TRBV4-1 to TRBJ1-1, with D possibly being TRBD1 (6 bases). Germline V gene data show CDR1 as MGHRA and CDR2 as YSYEKL. The CDR3 contains 14 residues. V was clipped by 1 base and J by 7 bases, with 13 bases between them. CDR3 region: CASSQAGGTIEAFF. For the CDR3, the DNA is TGCGCCAGCAGCCAAGCGGGCGGGACAATTGAAGCTTTCTTT.